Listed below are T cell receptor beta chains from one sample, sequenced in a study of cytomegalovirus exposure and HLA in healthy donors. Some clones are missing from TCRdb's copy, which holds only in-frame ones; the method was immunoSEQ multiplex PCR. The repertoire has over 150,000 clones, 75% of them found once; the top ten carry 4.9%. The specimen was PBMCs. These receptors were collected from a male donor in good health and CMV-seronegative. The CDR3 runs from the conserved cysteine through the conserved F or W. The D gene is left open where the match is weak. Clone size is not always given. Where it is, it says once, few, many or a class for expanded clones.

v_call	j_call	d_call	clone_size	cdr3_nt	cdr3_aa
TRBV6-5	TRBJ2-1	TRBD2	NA	TGTGCCAGCAGTTACCGCGGGAGGTTCAATGAGCAGTTCTTC	CASSYRGRFNEQFF
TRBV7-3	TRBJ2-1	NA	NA	TGTGCCAGCAGCTCTCCTAGAAGGGGCAGCTCCTACAATGAGCAGTTCTTC	CASSSPRRGSSYNEQFF
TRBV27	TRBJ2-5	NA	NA	TGTGCCAGCCCCAGGGTTGGGGAAGAGACCCAGTACTTC	CASPRVGEETQYF
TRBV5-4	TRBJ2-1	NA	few	TGTGCCAGCAGCTTGGTCGCCTGGGGGGACAATGAGCAGTTCTTC	CASSLVAWGDNEQFF
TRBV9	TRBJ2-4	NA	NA	TGTGCCAGCAGCTCCAAGGGGGACATTCAGTACTTC	CASSSKGDIQYF
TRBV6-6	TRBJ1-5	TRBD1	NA	TGTGCCAGCAGATATCGGACAGGGGGTGGCAATCAGCCCCAGCATTTT	CASRYRTGGGNQPQHF
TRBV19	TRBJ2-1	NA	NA	TGTGCCAGTAGGTTACAGGGCAATGAGCAGTTCTTC	CASRLQGNEQFF
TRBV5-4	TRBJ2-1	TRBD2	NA	TGTGCCAGCAGCCCCCGCGGGGGGCGAGGCTACAATGAGCAGTTCTTC	CASSPRGGRGYNEQFF
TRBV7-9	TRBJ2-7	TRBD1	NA	TGTGCCAGCAGCTCCGACAGGGGCTACGAGCAGTACTTC	CASSSDRGYEQYF
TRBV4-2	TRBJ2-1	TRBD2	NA	TGTGCCAGCAGCCAAGAAGCGGCGGGGGTGACCTACAATGAGCAGTTCTTC	CASSQEAAGVTYNEQFF
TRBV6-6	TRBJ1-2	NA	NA	TGTGCCAGCAGCCAACAAAGACAGTCCTCGAAGGGCTACACCTTC	CASSQQRQSSKGYTF
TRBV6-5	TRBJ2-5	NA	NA	TGTGCCAGCAGGGCGGGCGAGACCCAGTACTTC	CASRAGETQYF
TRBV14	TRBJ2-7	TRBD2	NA	TGTGCCAGCAGCCAAGAACGTGCTCGCGGGAGTCACCACGAGCAGTACTTC	CASSQERARGSHHEQYF
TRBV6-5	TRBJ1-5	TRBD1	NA	TGTGCCAGCAGTCAGACAGGGCGAAGACAGCCCCAGCATTTT	CASSQTGRRQPQHF
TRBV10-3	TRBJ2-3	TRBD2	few	TGTGCCATCAGTGTTCTTCTAGCGGGGTTTAGCACAGATACGCAGTATTTT	CAISVLLAGFSTDTQYF
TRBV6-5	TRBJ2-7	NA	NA	TGTGCCAGCGGTTTCTACGAGCAGTACTTC	CASGFYEQYF
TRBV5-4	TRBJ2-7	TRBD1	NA	TGTGCCAGCAGCCGACGGGACAGGGGGCTCTACGAGCAGTACTTC	CASSRRDRGLYEQYF
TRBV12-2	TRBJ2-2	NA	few	TGTGCAAGTCGCTTAGTTGCGGGGACCGGGGAGCTGTTTTTT	CASRLVAGTGELFF
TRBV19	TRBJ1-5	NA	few	TGTGCCAGTAAGGACGGGAACACTCAGCCCCAGCATTTT	CASKDGNTQPQHF
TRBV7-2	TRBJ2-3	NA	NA	TGTGCCAGCAGCTTAGTCTCCGGGGATACGCAGTATTTT	CASSLVSGDTQYF
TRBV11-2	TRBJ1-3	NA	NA	TGTGCCAGCAGACCGGGACAAATCTCTGGAAACACCATATATTTT	CASRPGQISGNTIYF
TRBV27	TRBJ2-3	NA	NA	TGTGCCAGCAGTTCCCCCCCAGGCACAGATACGCAGTATTTT	CASSSPPGTDTQYF
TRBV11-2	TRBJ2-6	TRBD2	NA	TGTGCCAGCAGCTTAGATGTCGCCCGGGGACTACACCCTGGGGCCAACGTCCTGACTTTC	CASSLDVARGLHPGANVLTF
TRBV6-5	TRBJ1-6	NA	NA	TGTGCCAGCAGTTACGGCAGGGTGTCTTCACCCCTCCACTTT	CASSYGRVSSPLHF
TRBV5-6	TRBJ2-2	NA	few	TGTGCCAGCAGCCCATCGGGTACTAGGAACACCGGGGAGCTGTTTTTT	CASSPSGTRNTGELFF
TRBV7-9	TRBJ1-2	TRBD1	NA	TGTGCCAGCAGCTTAGGGGACAGGGGAGGCTATGGCTACACCTTC	CASSLGDRGGYGYTF
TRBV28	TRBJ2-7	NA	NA	TGTGCCAGCAGTATCGACACGACCTACGAGCAGTACTTC	CASSIDTTYEQYF
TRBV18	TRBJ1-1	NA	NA	TGTGCCAGCTCCCCACCGACACCGAACACTGAAGCTTTCTTT	CASSPPTPNTEAFF
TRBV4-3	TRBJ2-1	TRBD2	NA	TGCGCCAGCAGCCAAGATCATCGGACTAGCGGGAGAGGCGAGCAGTTCTTC	CASSQDHRTSGRGEQFF
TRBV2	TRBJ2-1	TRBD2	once	TGTGCCAGCGTTTGGACTAGTCCCAGCTCCTACAATGAGCAGTTCTTC	CASVWTSPSSYNEQFF
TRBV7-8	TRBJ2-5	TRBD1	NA	TGTGCCAGCAGCTTAGCGCGGAGACAGGGGGCGATAGAGACCCAGTACTTC	CASSLARRQGAIETQYF
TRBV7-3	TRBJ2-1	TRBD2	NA	TGTGCCAGCAGCTTAATGGCGGGAGGGCAAAATGAGCAGTTCTTC	CASSLMAGGQNEQFF
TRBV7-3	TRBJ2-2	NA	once	TGTGCCAGCAGCGTCGGGACATCGAACACCGGGGAGCTGTTTTTT	CASSVGTSNTGELFF
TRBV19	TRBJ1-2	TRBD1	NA	TGTACCAGTCCTGGGACAGGGGTTGTCAATGGCTACACCTTC	CTSPGTGVVNGYTF
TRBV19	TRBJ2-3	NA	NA	TGTGCCAGTAGTCCGTTCAACGCGGGAACAGATACGCAGTATTTT	CASSPFNAGTDTQYF
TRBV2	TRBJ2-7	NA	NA	TGTGCCAGCAGTACGGGTGACTCCTACGAGCAGTACTTC	CASSTGDSYEQYF
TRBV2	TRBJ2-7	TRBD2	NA	TGTGCCAGCAGTCCTAGCGGGAGTCGGTACGAGCAGTACTTC	CASSPSGSRYEQYF
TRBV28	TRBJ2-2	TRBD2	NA	TGTGCCAGCATTGGGGGGGTAAACACTCGGACGTTGTTTTTT	CASIGGVNTRTLFF
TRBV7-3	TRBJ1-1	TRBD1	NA	TGTGCCAGCAGTTGGGACAGGGCGGCCACTGAAGCTTTCTTT	CASSWDRAATEAFF
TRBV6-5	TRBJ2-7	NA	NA	TGTGCCAGCAGTTACTCGGACACCTACGAGCAGTACTTC	CASSYSDTYEQYF
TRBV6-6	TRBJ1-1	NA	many	TGTGCCAGCAGAGCCGGACAGCGACCCTTCTTT	CASRAGQRPFF
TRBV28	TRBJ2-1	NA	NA	TGTGCCAGCGGACAGTATTCCTACAATGAGCAGTTCTTC	CASGQYSYNEQFF
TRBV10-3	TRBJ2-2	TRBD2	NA	TGTGCCATCAGTGATCATTCGACTAGCAGGTCCGGGGAGCTGTTTTTT	CAISDHSTSRSGELFF
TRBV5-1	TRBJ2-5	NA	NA	TGCGCCAGCAGCGGGGAGATAGGACCCCAAGAGACCCAGTACTTC	CASSGEIGPQETQYF
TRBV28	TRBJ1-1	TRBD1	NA	TGTGCCAGCAGTTTGAGACAGGGGAACACTGAAGCTTTCTTT	CASSLRQGNTEAFF